The text below deals with one T cell receptor (beta chain). The data originate from a study of shared clonotypes between healthy human individuals. Here immunoSEQ multiplex PCR was the method, and the copy in TCRdb shows in-frame clones only, minus some. The repertoire holds 1.4 million or so clones, with approximately 98.5% as singletons. The CDR3 is 15 amino acids. Germline CDR1 is KGHSH and CDR2 is LQKENI. Germline trimming cut 6 bases from V and 6 bases from J; bases unmatched to any gene: 9. The chain combines TRBV18 with TRBJ2-2; 8 bases align to TRBD2. The sample comprised naive CD4+ T cells sorted from blood. Subset: CD45RA+ positively selected. The sequence came from a man aged 30 to 45 in good health. CDR3 region: CASSPRTSPAGELFF. DNA of the CDR3: TGTGCCAGCTCTCCCCGGACTAGCCCGGCCGGGGAGCTGTTTTTT.